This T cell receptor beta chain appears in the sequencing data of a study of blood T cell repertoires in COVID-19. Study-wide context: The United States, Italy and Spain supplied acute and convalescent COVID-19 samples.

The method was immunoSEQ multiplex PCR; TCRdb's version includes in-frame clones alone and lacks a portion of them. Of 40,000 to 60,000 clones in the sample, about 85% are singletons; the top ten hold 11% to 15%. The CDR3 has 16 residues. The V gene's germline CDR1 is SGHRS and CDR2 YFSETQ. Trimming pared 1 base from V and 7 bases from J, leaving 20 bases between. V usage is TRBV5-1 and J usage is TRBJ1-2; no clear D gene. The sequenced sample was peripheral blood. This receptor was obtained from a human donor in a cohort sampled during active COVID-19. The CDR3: CASSLRSIGGSGGYTF. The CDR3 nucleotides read TGCGCCAGCAGCTTGCGCTCGATAGGAGGAAGTGGTGGCTACACCTTC. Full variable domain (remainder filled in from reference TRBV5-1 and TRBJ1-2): KAGVTQTPRYLIKTRGQQVTLSCSPISGHRSVSWYQQTPGQGLQFLFEYFSETQRNKGNFPGRFSGRQFSNSRSEMNVSTLELGDSALYLCASSLRSIGGSGGYTFGSGTRLTVV.